The rows below give T cell receptor beta chains drawn from one sample of a study of control samples from healthy donors and cancer patients. Only in-frame clones appear in the TCRdb table, and some are missing; sequencing was by immunoSEQ multiplex PCR. The data hold about 61,000 clones, with nearly 90% observed a single time. Sequenced input: PBMCs. All receptors derive from a man between 60 and 75 years old with colorectal cancer. CDR3s include the opening cysteine and the closing phenylalanine or tryptophan. A D gene is named only where the DNA matches it firmly. Clone size is shown for a subset of rows, as once, few, many or a class of expanded clone.

D gene | clone size | J gene | V gene | CDR3 protein | CDR3 DNA
TRBD1 | few | TRBJ2-7 | TRBV10-3 | CATRTGGNEQYF | TGTGCCACTCGGACAGGGGGCAACGAGCAGTACTTC
. | . | TRBJ2-1 | TRBV18 | CASSPPSRVNEQFF | TGTGCCAGCTCACCACCGAGCAGGGTAAATGAGCAGTTCTTC
. | . | TRBJ2-7 | TRBV5-1 | CASSALDTYEQYF | TGCGCCAGCAGCGCCCTGGACACCTACGAGCAGTACTTC
TRBD1 | . | TRBJ2-7 | TRBV6-9 | CASSYSRGQGYEQYF | TGTGCCAGCAGTTATTCGAGGGGACAGGGTTACGAGCAGTACTTC
TRBD1 | . | TRBJ2-5 | TRBV9 | CASSVGQGAETQYF | TGTGCCAGCAGCGTAGGACAGGGGGCAGAGACCCAGTACTTC
. | . | TRBJ2-5 | TRBV5-1 | CASSLGKGQETQYF | TGCGCCAGCAGCTTGGGTAAAGGGCAAGAGACCCAGTACTTC
TRBD2 | . | TRBJ2-1 | TRBV5-4 | CTSSQGLPDNEQFF | TGTACCAGCAGCCAGGGACTACCAGACAATGAGCAGTTCTTC
TRBD1 | . | TRBJ1-1 | TRBV28 | CASGRDRVTEAFF | TGTGCCAGCGGTCGGGACAGGGTTACTGAAGCTTTCTTT
. | once | TRBJ1-2 | TRBV12-5 | CASASGLNYGYTF | TGTGCTAGTGCCTCCGGGTTAAACTATGGCTACACCTTC
TRBD1 | once | TRBJ1-2 | TRBV5-5 | CASTLTGTYGYTF | TGTGCCAGCACCTTGACAGGGACATATGGCTACACCTTC
. | . | TRBJ2-3 | TRBV5-8 | CASSLAGLNTDTQYF | TGTGCCAGCAGCTTGGCCGGGTTGAACACAGATACGCAGTATTTT
TRBD2 | few | TRBJ2-3 | TRBV28 | CASSLGLADTDTQYF | TGTGCCAGCAGTCTTGGACTAGCGGACACAGATACGCAGTATTTT
. | . | TRBJ2-7 | TRBV7-6 | CASSNRNSGVYEQYF | TGTGCCAGCAGCAATAGAAACTCTGGTGTCTACGAGCAGTACTTC
. | . | TRBJ2-5 | TRBV7-2 | CASSLALGWGETQYF | TGTGCCAGCAGCTTAGCTCTAGGTTGGGGGGAGACCCAGTACTTC
. | . | TRBJ1-3 | TRBV7-2 | CASSSESSLSGNTIYF | TGTGCCAGCAGCTCCGAATCTTCTCTCTCTGGAAACACCATATATTTT
TRBD2 | . | TRBJ2-3 | TRBV7-2 | CASSLKAGGHTDTQYF | TGTGCCAGCAGCTTAAAAGCGGGGGGGCACACAGATACGCAGTATTTT
. | . | TRBJ1-5 | TRBV6-5 | CASSYRQHSNQPQHF | TGTGCCAGCAGTTACAGACAGCATAGCAATCAGCCCCAGCATTTT
. | . | TRBJ1-3 | TRBV7-8 | CASSLDLNMRGNTIYF | TGTGCCAGCAGCTTAGATTTGAACATGAGGGGAAACACCATATATTTT
TRBD2 | . | TRBJ2-3 | TRBV10-2 | CASSTGRASSTDTQYF | TGCGCCAGCAGTACCGGGAGGGCCTCTAGCACAGATACGCAGTATTTT
TRBD1 | . | TRBJ2-2 | TRBV7-9 | CASSPPPGQLHTGELFF | TGTGCCAGCAGCCCGCCGCCGGGACAGCTACACACCGGGGAGCTGTTTTTT
. | . | TRBJ2-2 | TRBV4-3 | CASSQEMGPGELFF | TGCGCCAGCAGCCAAGAGATGGGCCCCGGGGAGCTGTTTTTT
TRBD1 | . | TRBJ1-1 | TRBV27 | CASSSTGGNTEAFF | TGTGCCAGCAGTTCTACAGGGGGAAACACTGAAGCTTTCTTT
. | . | TRBJ1-2 | TRBV2 | CASTGEVGSSGYTF | TGTGCCAGCACCGGAGAGGTGGGGTCCAGTGGCTACACCTTC
. | few | TRBJ2-1 | TRBV11-2 | CASSTYRRNEQFF | TGTGCCAGCAGCACCTATCGGCGCAATGAGCAGTTCTTC
TRBD1 | once | TRBJ2-3 | TRBV2 | CASRDRATDTQYF | TGTGCCAGCAGGGACAGGGCAACAGATACGCAGTATTTT
. | . | TRBJ1-4 | TRBV7-6 | CASSLVPGQGWGNEKLFF | TGTGCCAGCAGCTTAGTACCCGGGCAGGGATGGGGTAATGAAAAACTGTTTTTT
. | . | TRBJ1-6 | TRBV6-5 | CASSYLTWDGNSPLHF | TGTGCCAGCAGTTACCTGACCTGGGACGGTAATTCACCCCTCCACTTT
. | . | TRBJ1-2 | TRBV28 | CASSFRAGALGYTF | TGTGCCAGCAGTTTTAGGGCTGGGGCGTTGGGCTACACCTTC
. | . | TRBJ2-3 | TRBV5-1 | CASSPLGGGSTDTQYF | TGCGCCAGCAGCCCCCTAGGTGGCGGAAGCACAGATACGCAGTATTTT
. | . | TRBJ2-7 | TRBV28 | CAPWFRSYEQYF | TGTGCCCCCTGGTTCCGCTCCTACGAGCAGTACTTC
. | . | TRBJ1-1 | TRBV7-9 | CASSLALGGGNTEAFF | TGTGCCAGCAGCTTAGCGCTGGGGGGGGGAAACACTGAAGCTTTCTTT
. | . | TRBJ2-2 | TRBV14 | CASSLFSPGELFF | TGTGCCAGCAGCCTCTTCTCCCCCGGGGAGCTGTTTTTT
. | . | TRBJ2-2 | TRBV9 | CASNPTNTGELFF | TGTGCCAGCAATCCAACGAACACCGGGGAGCTGTTTTTT
TRBD2 | . | TRBJ2-2 | TRBV7-3 | CASSIERGGAGELFF | TGTGCCAGCAGCATCGAGCGGGGCGGAGCCGGGGAGCTGTTTTTT
. | medium-sized | TRBJ2-3 | TRBV28 | CASSQGDGKSTDTQYF | TGTGCCAGCAGTCAAGGGGACGGAAAAAGCACAGATACGCAGTATTTT
TRBD1 | . | TRBJ2-3 | TRBV4-1 | CASSPSPTGPSTDTQYF | TGCGCCAGCAGCCCTTCCCCGACAGGGCCGAGCACAGATACGCAGTATTTT